This TCR beta chain appears in the sequencing data of a study of T-cell memory formation after mild COVID-19. Study as a whole: In these data, TCR clusters were largely donor specific. Findings of the study overall: The study detected some responding clones in pre-infection memory, suggesting cross-reactive memory joined.

TCRalpha and TCRbeta libraries used 5'RACE with constant-segment primers and UMIs. Using its own MiXCR run on the 5' RACE reads, TCRdb lists one record per CDR3 protein. This table has more than 300,000 distinct CDR3 sequences, around an eighth appearing once. This clonotype was observed a single time. Its cognate antigen is unknown. In germline, CDR1 is MNHEY, CDR2 SVGAGI. The V end lost 6 bases, the J end lost 5 bases, and 11 bases lay between the germline ends. CDR3 length equals 13 residues. Sequenced input: PBMCs or a T cell subset sorted from them (not recorded which). The chain joins TRBV6-5 to TRBJ1-5; tentative D call: TRBD1 (5 bases). The TCR originated in a young man who had mild COVID-19 (a few samples of this study predate the infection). Cell type and time point are not known. The CDR3 bases are TGTGCCAGCAGCTGGGACTTCTATCAGCCCCAGCATTTT. Its translation is CASSWDFYQPQHF.